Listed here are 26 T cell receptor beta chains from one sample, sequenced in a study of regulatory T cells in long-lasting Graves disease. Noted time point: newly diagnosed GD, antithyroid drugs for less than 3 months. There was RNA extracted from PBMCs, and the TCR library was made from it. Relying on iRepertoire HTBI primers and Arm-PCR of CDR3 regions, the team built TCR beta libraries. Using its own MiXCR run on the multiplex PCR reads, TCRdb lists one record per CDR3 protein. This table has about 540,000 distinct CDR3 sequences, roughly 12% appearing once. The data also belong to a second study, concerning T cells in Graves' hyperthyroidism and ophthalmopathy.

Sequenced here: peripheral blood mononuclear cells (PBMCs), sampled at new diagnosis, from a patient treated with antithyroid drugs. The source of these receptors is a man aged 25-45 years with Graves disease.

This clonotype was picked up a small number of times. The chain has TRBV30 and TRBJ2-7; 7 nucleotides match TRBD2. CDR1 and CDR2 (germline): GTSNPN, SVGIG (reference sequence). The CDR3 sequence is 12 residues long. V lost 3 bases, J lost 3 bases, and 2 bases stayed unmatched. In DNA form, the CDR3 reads TGTGCCTGGAGGGGGACTAACTACGAGCAGTACTTC. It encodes CAWRGTNYEQYF. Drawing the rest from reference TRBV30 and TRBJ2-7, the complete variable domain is SQTIHQWPATLVQPVGSPLSLECTVEGTSNPNLYWYRQAAGRGLQLLFYSVGIGQISSEVPQNLSASRPQDRQFILSSKKLLLSDSGFYLCAWRGTNYEQYFGPGTRLTVT.

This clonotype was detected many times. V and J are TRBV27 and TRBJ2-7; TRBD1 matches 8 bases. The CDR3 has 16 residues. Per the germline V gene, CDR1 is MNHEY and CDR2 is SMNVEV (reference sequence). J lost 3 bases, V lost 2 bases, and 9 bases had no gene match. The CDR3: CASSLRQGNYFYEQYF. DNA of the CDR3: TGTGCCAGCAGTTTACGACAGGGGAATTACTTCTACGAGCAGTACTTC.

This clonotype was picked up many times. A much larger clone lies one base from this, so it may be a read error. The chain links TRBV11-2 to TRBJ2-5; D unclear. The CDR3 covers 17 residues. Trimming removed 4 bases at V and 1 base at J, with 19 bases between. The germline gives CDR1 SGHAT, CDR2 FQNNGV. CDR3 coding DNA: TGTGCCAGCAGCTCATTTCGGCGGAGCCTAATCCAAGAGACCCAGTACTTC. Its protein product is CASSSFRRSLIQETQYF. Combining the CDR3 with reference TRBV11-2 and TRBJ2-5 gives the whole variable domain EAGVAQSPRYKIIEKRQSVAFWCNPISGHATLYWYQQILGQGPKLLIQFQNNGVVDDSQLPKDRFSAERLKGVDSTLKIQPAKLEDSAVYLCASSSFRRSLIQETQYFGPGTRLLVL.

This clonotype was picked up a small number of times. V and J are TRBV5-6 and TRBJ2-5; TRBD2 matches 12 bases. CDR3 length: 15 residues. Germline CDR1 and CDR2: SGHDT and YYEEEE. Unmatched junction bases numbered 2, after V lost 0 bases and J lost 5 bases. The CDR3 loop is CASSLELAGGETQYF. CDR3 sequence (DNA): TGTGCCAGCAGCTTGGAACTAGCGGGAGGCGAGACCCAGTACTTC.

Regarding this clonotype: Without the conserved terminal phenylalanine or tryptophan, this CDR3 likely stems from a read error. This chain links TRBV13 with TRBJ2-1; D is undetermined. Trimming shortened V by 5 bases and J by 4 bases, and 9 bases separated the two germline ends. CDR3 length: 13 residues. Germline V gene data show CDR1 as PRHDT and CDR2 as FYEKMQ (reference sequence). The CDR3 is CASSQGRYNEQFS. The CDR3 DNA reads TGTGCCAGCAGCCAAGGTAGATACAATGAGCAGTTCTCC.

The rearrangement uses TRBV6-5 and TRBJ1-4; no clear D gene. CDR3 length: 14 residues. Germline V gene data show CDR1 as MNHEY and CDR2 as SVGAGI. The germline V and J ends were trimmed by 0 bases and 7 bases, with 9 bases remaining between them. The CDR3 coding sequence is TGTGCCAGCAGTTACTCGTATGATGGTGAAAAACTGTTTTTT. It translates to CASSYSYDGEKLFF.

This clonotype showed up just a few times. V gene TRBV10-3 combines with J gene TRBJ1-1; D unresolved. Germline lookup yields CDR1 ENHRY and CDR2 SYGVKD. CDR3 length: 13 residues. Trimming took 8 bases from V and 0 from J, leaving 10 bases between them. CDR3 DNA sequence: TGTGCCATCTCTGGGGATATGAACACTGAAGCTTTCTTT. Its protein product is CAISGDMNTEAFF.

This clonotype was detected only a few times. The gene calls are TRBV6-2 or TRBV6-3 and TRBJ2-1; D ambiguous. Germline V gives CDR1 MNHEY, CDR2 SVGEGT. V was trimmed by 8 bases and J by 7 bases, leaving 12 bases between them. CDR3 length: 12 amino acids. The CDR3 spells CASGVPRNEQFF. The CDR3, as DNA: TGTGCCAGCGGGGTCCCTAGGAATGAGCAGTTCTTC.

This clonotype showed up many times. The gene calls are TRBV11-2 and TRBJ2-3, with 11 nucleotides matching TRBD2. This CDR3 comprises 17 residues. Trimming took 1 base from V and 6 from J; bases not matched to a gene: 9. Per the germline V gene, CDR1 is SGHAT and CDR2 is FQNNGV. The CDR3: CASSLVPPSGRYDTQYF. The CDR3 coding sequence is TGTGCCAGCAGCTTAGTCCCCCCTAGCGGGAGGTACGATACGCAGTATTTT.

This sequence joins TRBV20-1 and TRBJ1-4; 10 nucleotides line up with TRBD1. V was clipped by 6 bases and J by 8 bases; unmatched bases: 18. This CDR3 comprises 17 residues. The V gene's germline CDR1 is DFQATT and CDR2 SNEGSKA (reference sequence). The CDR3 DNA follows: TGCAGTGCCCCCGGTGGGACAGGGGCCGTGAGGAAAGAAAAACTGTTTTTT. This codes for CSAPGGTGAVRKEKLFF.

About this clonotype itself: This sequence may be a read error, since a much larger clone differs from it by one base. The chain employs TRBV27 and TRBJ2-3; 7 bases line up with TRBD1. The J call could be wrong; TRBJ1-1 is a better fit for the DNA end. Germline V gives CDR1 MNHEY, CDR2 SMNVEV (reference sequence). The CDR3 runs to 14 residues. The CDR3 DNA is TGTGCCAGCACCCCACGGACAGGCCACCAGAGAGCTTTCTTT. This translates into CASTPRTGHQRAFF.

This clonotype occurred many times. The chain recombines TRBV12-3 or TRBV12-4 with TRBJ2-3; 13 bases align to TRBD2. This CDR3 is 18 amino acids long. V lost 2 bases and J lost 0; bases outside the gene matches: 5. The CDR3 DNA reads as TGTGCCAGCAGTTTACCCAAGACTAGCGGGAGGAGCACAGATACGCAGTATTTT. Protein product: CASSLPKTSGRSTDTQYF.

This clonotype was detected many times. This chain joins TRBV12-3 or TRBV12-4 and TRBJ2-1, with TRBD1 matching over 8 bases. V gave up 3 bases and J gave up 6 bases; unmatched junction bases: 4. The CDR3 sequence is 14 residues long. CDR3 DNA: TGTGCCAGCAGTTTCTCTGACAGGGGCAATGAGCAGTTCTTC. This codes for CASSFSDRGNEQFF.

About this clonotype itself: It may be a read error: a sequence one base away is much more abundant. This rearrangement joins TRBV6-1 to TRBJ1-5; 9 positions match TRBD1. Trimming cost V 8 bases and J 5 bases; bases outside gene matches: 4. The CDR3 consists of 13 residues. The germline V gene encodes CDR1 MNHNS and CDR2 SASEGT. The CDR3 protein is CASGDRADQPQHF. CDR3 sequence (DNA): TGTGCCAGCGGGGACAGGGCCGATCAGCCCCAGCATTTT.

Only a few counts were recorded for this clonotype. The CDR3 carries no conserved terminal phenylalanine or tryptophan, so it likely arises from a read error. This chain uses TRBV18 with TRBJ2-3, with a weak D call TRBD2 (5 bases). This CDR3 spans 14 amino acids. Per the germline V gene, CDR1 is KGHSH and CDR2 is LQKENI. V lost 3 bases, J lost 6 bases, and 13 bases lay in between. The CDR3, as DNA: TGTGCCAGCTCACCGGGGAGTCGGTTGGATACGCAGTATTCT. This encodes CASSPGSRLDTQYS.

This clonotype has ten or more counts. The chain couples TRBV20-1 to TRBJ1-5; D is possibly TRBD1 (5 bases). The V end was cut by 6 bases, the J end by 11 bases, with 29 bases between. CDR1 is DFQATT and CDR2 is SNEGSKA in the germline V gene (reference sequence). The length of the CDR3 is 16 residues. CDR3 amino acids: CSATEGVRDSPRAQHF. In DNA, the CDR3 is TGCAGTGCCACGGAAGGTGTCCGGGACTCACCCAGGGCCCAGCATTTT.

The CDR3 coding sequence is TGTGCCAGCAGCAGGGGACAGGGGACTGAAGCTTTCTTT. Encoded protein: CASSRGQGTEAFF. V and J are TRBV5-4 and TRBJ1-1; 10 bases fit TRBD1. The CDR3 sequence is 13 residues long. Germline CDR1 SGHNT, CDR2 YYREEE (reference sequence). J was trimmed by 5 bases and V by 4 bases; bases with no gene match: 2.

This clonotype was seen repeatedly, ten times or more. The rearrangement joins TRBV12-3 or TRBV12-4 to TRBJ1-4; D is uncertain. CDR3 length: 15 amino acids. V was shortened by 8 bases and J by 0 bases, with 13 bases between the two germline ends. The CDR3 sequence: CASGPTIATNEKLFF. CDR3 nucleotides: TGTGCCAGCGGGCCTACGATTGCAACTAATGAAAAACTGTTTTTT.

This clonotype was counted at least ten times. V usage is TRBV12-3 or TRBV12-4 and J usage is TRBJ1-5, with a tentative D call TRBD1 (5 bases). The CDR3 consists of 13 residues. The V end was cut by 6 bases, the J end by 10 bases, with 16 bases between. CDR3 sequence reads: CASSPSGLYPQHF. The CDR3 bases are TGTGCCAGCAGCCCTTCGGGGCTCTATCCCCAGCATTTT.

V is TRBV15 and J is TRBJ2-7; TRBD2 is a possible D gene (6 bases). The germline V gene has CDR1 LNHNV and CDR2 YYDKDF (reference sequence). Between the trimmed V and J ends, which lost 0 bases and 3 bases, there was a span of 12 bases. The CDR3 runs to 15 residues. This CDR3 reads CATSRDHATSYEQYF. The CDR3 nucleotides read TGTGCCACCAGCAGAGATCACGCGACTAGCTACGAGCAGTACTTC.

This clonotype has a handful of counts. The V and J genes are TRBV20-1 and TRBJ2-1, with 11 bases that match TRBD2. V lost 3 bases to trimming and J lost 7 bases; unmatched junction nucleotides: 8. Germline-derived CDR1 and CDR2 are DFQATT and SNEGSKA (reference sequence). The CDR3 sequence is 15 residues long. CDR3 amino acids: CSARTSGTRRNEQFF. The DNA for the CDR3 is TGCAGTGCTAGGACTAGCGGGACGAGGCGAAATGAGCAGTTCTTC.

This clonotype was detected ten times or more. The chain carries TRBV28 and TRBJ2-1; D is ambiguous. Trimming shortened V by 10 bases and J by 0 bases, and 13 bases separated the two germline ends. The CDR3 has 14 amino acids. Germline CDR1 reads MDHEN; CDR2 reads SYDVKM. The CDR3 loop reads CATPPPSSYNEQFF. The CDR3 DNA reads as TGTGCCACCCCCCCCCCCAGCTCCTACAATGAGCAGTTCTTC.

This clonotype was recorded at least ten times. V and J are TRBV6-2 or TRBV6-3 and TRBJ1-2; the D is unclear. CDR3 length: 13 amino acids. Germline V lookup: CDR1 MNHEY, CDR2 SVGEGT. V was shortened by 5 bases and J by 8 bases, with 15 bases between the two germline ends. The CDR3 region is CASSPSSISGYTF. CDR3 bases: TGTGCCAGCAGTCCCAGCTCTATCTCCGGCTACACCTTC.

Here the CDR3 DNA reads TGTGCCAGTAGTCCTCTTGGTCAAGAGACCCAGTACTTC. Translation gives CASSPLGQETQYF. The gene calls are TRBV19 and TRBJ2-5; D is unresolved. V was trimmed by 5 bases and J by 2 bases, leaving 9 bases between them. Germline-derived CDR1 and CDR2 are LNHDA and SQIVND (reference sequence). The CDR3 is made up of 13 amino acids.

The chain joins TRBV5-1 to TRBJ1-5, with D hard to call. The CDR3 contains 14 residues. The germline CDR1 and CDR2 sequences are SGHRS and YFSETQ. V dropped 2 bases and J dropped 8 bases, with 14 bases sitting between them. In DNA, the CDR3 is TGCGCCAGCAGCTTTAGGCCTGGGATGGAGCCCCAGCATTTT. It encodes CASSFRPGMEPQHF.

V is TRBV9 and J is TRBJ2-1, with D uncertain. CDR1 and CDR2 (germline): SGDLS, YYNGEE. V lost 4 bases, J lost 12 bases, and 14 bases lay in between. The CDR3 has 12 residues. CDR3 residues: CASSRSLDGQFF. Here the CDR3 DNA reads TGTGCCAGCAGCCGATCCTTGGACGGGCAGTTCTTC.